Following are 20 T cell receptor beta chains from one sample sequenced in a study of shared clonotypes between healthy human individuals. TCRdb keeps only in-frame clones here, not all; method: immunoSEQ multiplex PCR. The sample includes over a million clones, around 97% of them seen just once. Sequencing input: naive CD4+ T cells sorted from blood. The subset denotes: CD45RA+ positively selected. The source is a man aged 30 to 45 in good health.

The J gene is TRBJ2-2, the V gene TRBV27; D is unresolved. Germline CDR1 MNHEY, CDR2 SMNVEV (reference sequence). V lost 8 bases to trimming and J lost 0 bases, with 16 bases between them. This CDR3 is built from 16 residues. CDR3 sequence: CASGSVSAANTGELFF. The CDR3 region has the DNA TGTGCCAGCGGTAGTGTGTCGGCCGCGAACACCGGGGAGCTGTTTTTT.

This chain links TRBV5-5 with TRBJ1-5, with TRBD1 identical over 11 bases. The CDR3 contains 16 residues. The germline V gene encodes CDR1 SGHKS and CDR2 YYEKEE (reference sequence). V gave up 4 bases and J gave up 5 bases; unmatched junction bases: 8. The CDR3 DNA reads TGTGCCAGCAGCCCTCGGACAGGGGGCATCCATCAGCCCCAGCATTTT. Protein: CASSPRTGGIHQPQHF.

This clone was detected a few times. The rearrangement joins TRBV5-1 to TRBJ2-1, with 7 nucleotides matching TRBD1. The CDR3 loop spans 13 amino acids. From germline, CDR1 is SGHRS and CDR2 YFSETQ. The ends lost 4 bases at V and 4 bases at J; junction bases unmatched: 2. The CDR3 coding sequence is TGCGCCAGCAGCGGACAGGAGTACAATGAGCAGTTCTTC. Residues: CASSGQEYNEQFF.

J is TRBJ2-3 and V is TRBV19; perhaps TRBD2 as D (5 bases). The V end was cut by 1 base, the J end by 9 bases, with 14 bases between. CDR1 and CDR2 (germline): LNHDA, SQIVND (reference sequence). The CDR3 runs 14 residues. The CDR3 is CASSIGLALDTQYF. The CDR3 DNA follows: TGTGCCAGTAGTATAGGGCTAGCCCTCGACACGCAGTATTTT.

The V call is TRBV11-2, the J call TRBJ1-1, with 7 bases matching TRBD1. The CDR3 sequence is 15 residues long. Losses at the gene ends were 4 bases for V and 1 base for J; bases not matched to a gene: 6. The germline V gene encodes CDR1 SGHAT and CDR2 FQNNGV. The CDR3: CASSSPRQGNTEAFF. CDR3 nucleotide sequence: TGTGCCAGCAGCTCCCCGCGACAGGGGAACACTGAAGCTTTCTTT.

This rearrangement joins TRBV5-1 to TRBJ2-7; tentative D call: TRBD2 (6 bases). The CDR3 runs 14 residues. Looked up from germline, CDR1 is SGHRS and CDR2 is YFSETQ. V was trimmed by 0 bases and J by 6 bases, leaving 13 bases between them. The CDR3 sequence: CASSLDTSTSEQYF. The CDR3, as DNA: TGCGCCAGCAGCTTGGATACTAGCACGTCCGAGCAGTACTTC.

V is TRBV29-1 and J is TRBJ2-3; weak D call: TRBD1 (5 bases). Between the trimmed V and J ends, which lost 4 bases and 2 bases, there was a span of 19 bases. The CDR3 loop spans 16 amino acids. Germline-derived CDR1 and CDR2 are SQVTM and ANQGSEA. CDR3 sequence (DNA): TGCAGCGTTGCTAAGGACCTCGACAGAATCACAGATACGCAGTATTTT. Translation gives CSVAKDLDRITDTQYF.

The rearrangement uses TRBV7-2 and TRBJ1-4, with TRBD1 matching 10 bases. This CDR3 has 15 amino acids. In germline, CDR1 is SGHTA, CDR2 FQGNSA. With V trimmed by 3 bases and J by 7 bases, 5 bases remained unmatched. The CDR3 nucleotides are TGTGCCAGCAGCTTGATGACAGGGGGCGGTGAAAAACTGTTTTTT. It encodes CASSLMTGGGEKLFF.

The chain has TRBV2 and TRBJ2-2; D remains unclear. This CDR3 spans 12 amino acids. Trimming left V 2 bases short and J 6 bases short, with 4 bases between. CDR1 is SNHLY and CDR2 is FYNNEI in the germline V gene. This chain's CDR3 is CASSEYPGELFF. The CDR3 DNA reads TGTGCCAGCAGTGAATACCCCGGGGAGCTGTTTTTT.

The CDR3 nucleotides are TGTGCCATCAGTGAGTCGATTCGTGGCGGACATACGGTCTACGAGCAGTACTTC. Translated, it gives CAISESIRGGHTVYEQYF. This chain connects TRBV10-3 to TRBJ2-7, with D possibly TRBD1 on 5 matching bases. Between the trimmed V and J ends, which lost 0 bases and 3 bases, there was a span of 21 bases. The CDR3 has 18 residues. Germline CDR1 is ENHRY and CDR2 is SYGVKD.

The rearrangement uses TRBV5-5 and TRBJ2-5; the D gene is possibly TRBD1 (8 bases). With 1 base removed from V and 4 bases from J, the gap between germline ends came to 14 bases. Germline lookup yields CDR1 SGHKS and CDR2 YYEKEE (reference sequence). The CDR3 has 15 residues. DNA for the CDR3: TGTGCCAGCAGCTTGCTTACAGGGGGGGGAGAGACCCAGTACTTC. It is translated as CASSLLTGGGETQYF.

The chain has TRBV19 and TRBJ1-4; D remains unclear. This CDR3 has 10 residues. V lost 10 bases and J 8 bases, leaving 8 bases between the germline ends. The germline V gene has CDR1 LNHDA and CDR2 SQIVND (reference sequence). The DNA for the CDR3 is TGTGCCACTTGGAGAGAAAAACTGTTTTTT. Protein product: CATWREKLFF. Drawing the rest from reference TRBV19 and TRBJ1-4, the complete variable domain is DGGITQSPKYLFRKEGQNVTLSCEQNLNHDAMYWYRQDPGQGLRLIYYSQIVNDFQKGDIAEGYSVSREKKESFPLTVTSAQKNPTAFYLCATWREKLFFGSGTQLSVL.

The chain couples TRBV9 to TRBJ2-3; 8 bases agree with TRBD2. V gave up 0 bases and J gave up 2 bases; unmatched junction bases: 11. This CDR3 is 18 amino acids long. The germline CDR1 and CDR2 sequences are SGDLS and YYNGEE. The CDR3: CASSVGVTSEQPTDTQYF. DNA for the CDR3: TGTGCCAGCAGCGTAGGTGTGACTAGCGAACAGCCCACAGATACGCAGTATTTT.

The chain joins TRBV6-5 to TRBJ1-3; D call uncertain. Deletions cut 2 bases from V and 4 bases from J, with 12 bases between. Germline V gene data show CDR1 as MNHEY and CDR2 as SVGAGI. The CDR3 is 15 residues long. The CDR3 spells CASSYVSGSGNTIYF. CDR3 DNA: TGTGCCAGCAGTTACGTTTCGGGGTCCGGAAACACCATATATTTT.

This clone was recorded only once. The chain carries TRBV19 and TRBJ1-4; D remains unclear. Germline V gives CDR1 LNHDA, CDR2 SQIVND (reference sequence). Trimming removed 3 bases at V and 4 bases at J, with 15 bases between. CDR3 size: 16 residues. CDR3 in amino acids: CASSMNYREDNEKLFF. CDR3 sequence (DNA): TGTGCCAGTAGTATGAATTATCGGGAGGATAATGAAAAACTGTTTTTT.

V is TRBV9 and J is TRBJ1-2, with 7 bases that match TRBD1. With V trimmed by 3 bases and J by 0 bases, 8 bases remained unmatched. Germline CDR1 SGDLS, CDR2 YYNGEE. The CDR3 is 16 residues long. DNA of the CDR3: TGTGCCAGCAGCGCCAACAGGGGTAGGACTAACTATGGCTACACCTTC. Encoded protein: CASSANRGRTNYGYTF.

V and J are TRBV7-2 and TRBJ2-2, with D perhaps TRBD1 (6 bases). The CDR3 sequence is 17 residues long. From germline, CDR1 is SGHTA and CDR2 FQGNSA. V dropped 5 bases and J dropped 1 base, with 17 bases sitting between them. CDR3 nucleotide sequence: TGTGCCAGCAGCCCCCTCTTCGGACAGCGGAACACCGGGGAGCTGTTTTTT. It yields the protein CASSPLFGQRNTGELFF.

The chain carries TRBV11-2 and TRBJ2-7, with 9 positions matching TRBD2. The V gene end was trimmed by 1 base and the J gene end by 5 bases; junction bases not matched to a gene: 6. Per the germline V gene, CDR1 is SGHAT and CDR2 is FQNNGV. The CDR3 is made up of 15 amino acids. The CDR3 bases are TGTGCCAGCAGCTTAGGCTGGCGGGAGGGCCACGAGCAGTACTTC. It encodes CASSLGWREGHEQYF.

This clone was observed a single time. This CDR3 is also generated by other DNA sequences in the sample. The chain links TRBV5-1 to TRBJ2-7, with TRBD2 matching 10 bases. J gave up 3 bases and V 1 base, and 4 bases lay outside the gene matches. CDR1 is SGHRS, CDR2 YFSETQ, per germline. This CDR3 is 15 amino acids long. The CDR3: CASSLSPSGSYEQYF. The CDR3, as DNA: TGCGCCAGCAGCTTGTCCCCTAGCGGGAGCTACGAGCAGTACTTC.

This clone has just one count. The V and J genes are TRBV28 and TRBJ1-5; D remains unclear. The CDR3 loop spans 14 amino acids. The V gene lost 3 bases and the J gene lost 3 bases, with 9 bases spanning the gap. Per germline, CDR1 MDHEN and CDR2 SYDVKM. The CDR3 protein is CASSLMEVNQPQHF. CDR3 nucleotide sequence: TGTGCCAGCAGTTTGATGGAGGTCAATCAGCCCCAGCATTTT.